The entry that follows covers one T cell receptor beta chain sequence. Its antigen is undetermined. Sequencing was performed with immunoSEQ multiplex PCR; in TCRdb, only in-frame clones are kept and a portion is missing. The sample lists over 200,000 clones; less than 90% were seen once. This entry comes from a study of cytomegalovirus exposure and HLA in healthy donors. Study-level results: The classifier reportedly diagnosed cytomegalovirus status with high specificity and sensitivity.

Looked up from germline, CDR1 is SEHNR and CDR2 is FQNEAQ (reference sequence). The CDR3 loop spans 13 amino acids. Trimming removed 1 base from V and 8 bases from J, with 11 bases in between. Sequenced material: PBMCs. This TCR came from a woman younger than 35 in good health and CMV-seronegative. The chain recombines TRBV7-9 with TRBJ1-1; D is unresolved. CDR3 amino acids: CASSLEREDEAFF. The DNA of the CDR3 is TGTGCCAGCAGCTTAGAGCGGGAAGACGAAGCTTTCTTT. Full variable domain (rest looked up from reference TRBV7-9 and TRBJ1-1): DTGVSQNPRHKITKRGQNVTFRCDPISEHNRLYWYRQTLGQGPEFLTYFQNEAQLEKSRLLSDRFSAERPKGSFSTLEIQRTEQGDSAMYLCASSLEREDEAFFGQGTRLTVV.